A single sample gave rise to the 32 T cell receptor beta chains below, sequenced in a study of blood T cell repertoires in COVID-19. Sequencing used immunoSEQ multiplex PCR; TCRdb keeps in-frame clones, though not all of them. The repertoire consists of roughly 330,000 clones, with about 90% occurring once and the leading ten covering about 5%. The sample was PBMCs or T cells enriched from blood (not recorded which). The receptors originated from a man aged 25-40 years who had recovered from COVID-19.

The chain couples TRBV6-5 to TRBJ1-2, with D possibly matching TRBD1 (5 bases). CDR1 is MNHEY, CDR2 SVGAGI, per germline. This CDR3 spans 14 amino acids. V gave up 6 bases and J gave up 8 bases, with 19 bases separating them. In DNA form, the CDR3 reads TGTGCCAGCAGCCACGGACCCAAGACAGCGGGCTACACCTTC. As protein: CASSHGPKTAGYTF.

The V call is TRBV12-3 or TRBV12-4, the J call TRBJ1-6, with 7 positions matching TRBD1. Trimming removed 6 bases from V and 12 bases from J; junction bases left unmatched: 8. The CDR3 contains 13 residues. CDR3: CASSLDRRVPLHF. The CDR3 DNA is TGTGCCAGCAGCCTGGACAGGAGGGTACCCCTCCACTTT.

This clone showed up just once. This rearrangement joins TRBV6-2 or TRBV6-3 to TRBJ2-3, with D hard to call. This CDR3 spans 16 amino acids. V lost 2 bases, J lost 1 base, and 13 bases lay in between. CDR1 and CDR2 (germline): MNHEY, SVGEGT. The CDR3 DNA is TGTGCCAGCAGTTACCCCCACAGCTTACGCACAGATACGCAGTATTTT. Translation: CASSYPHSLRTDTQYF.

CDR3 loop: CASSLRGVEETQYF. DNA for the CDR3: TGTGCCAGCTCCCTACGGGGGGTTGAAGAGACCCAGTACTTC. The V call is TRBV18, the J call TRBJ2-5; TRBD2 aligns across 7 bases. The CDR3 length is 14 residues. In germline, CDR1 is KGHSH, CDR2 LQKENI. V gave up 6 bases and J gave up 3 bases; unmatched junction bases: 7.

V is TRBV28 and J is TRBJ1-1; TRBD1 might be the D (6 bases). Between the trimmed V and J ends, which lost 6 bases and 8 bases, there was a span of 13 bases. CDR3 length: 12 residues. In germline, CDR1 is MDHEN, CDR2 SYDVKM. This chain's CDR3 is CASSPGVSEAFF. The CDR3 bases are TGTGCCAGCAGCCCAGGGGTATCCGAAGCTTTCTTT. Drawing the rest from reference TRBV28 and TRBJ1-1, the complete variable domain is DVKVTQSSRYLVKRTGEKVFLECVQDMDHENMFWYRQDPGLGLRLIYFSYDVKMKEKGDIPEGYSVSREKKERFSLILESASTNQTSMYLCASSPGVSEAFFGQGTRLTVV.

The chain links TRBV5-6 to TRBJ1-1; TRBD1 agrees at 7 bases. The CDR3 totals 12 residues. The V and J ends lost 4 bases and 7 bases, in that order; junction bases with no gene match: 4. Germline-derived CDR1 and CDR2 are SGHDT and YYEEEE. The CDR3 DNA reads as TGTGCCAGCAGCCTAGGGGACAGTGAAGCTTTCTTT. Translating gives CASSLGDSEAFF. Combining the CDR3 with reference TRBV5-6 and TRBJ1-1 gives the whole variable domain DAGVTQSPTHLIKTRGQQVTLRCSPKSGHDTVSWYQQALGQGPQFIFQYYEEEERQRGNFPDRFSGHQFPNYSSELNVNALLLGDSALYLCASSLGDSEAFFGQGTRLTVV.

The chain combines TRBV3-1 (or the pseudogene TRBV3-2) with TRBJ1-1, with D perhaps matching TRBD1 (6 bases). Trimming took 6 bases from V and 1 from J, leaving 12 bases between them. This CDR3 comprises 14 residues. Looked up from germline, CDR1 is LGHDT and CDR2 is YNNKEL (reference sequence). The chain's CDR3 is CASRQGQTNTEAFF. CDR3 DNA: TGTGCCAGCAGGCAGGGACAAACGAACACTGAAGCTTTCTTT.

This clone is a singleton in its sample. The chain couples TRBV10-1 to TRBJ2-1, with 10 bases lining up with TRBD2. CDR3 length: 16 residues. CDR1 and CDR2 from the germline V gene are WNHNN and SYGVQD (reference sequence). V lost 6 bases and J lost 4; bases outside the gene matches: 9. The CDR3 nucleotides are TGCGCCAGCAGCTCATCCGGGACTAGCGAATACAATGAGCAGTTCTTC. Its protein product is CASSSSGTSEYNEQFF.

The chain recombines TRBV3-1 (or the pseudogene TRBV3-2) with TRBJ2-3; 7 nucleotides agree with TRBD1. The CDR3 is made up of 15 amino acids. Looked up from germline, CDR1 is LGHDT and CDR2 is YNNKEL (reference sequence). The V and J ends lost 4 bases and 2 bases, in that order; junction bases with no gene match: 6. This chain's CDR3 is CASSRPGTVTDTQYF. The CDR3 nucleotides are TGTGCCAGCAGCCGACCCGGGACAGTCACAGATACGCAGTATTTT.

J is TRBJ1-2 and V is TRBV7-9, with TRBD1 matching 7 bases. Per germline, CDR1 SEHNR and CDR2 FQNEAQ (reference sequence). This CDR3 region has 15 residues. Trimming cost V 4 bases and J 5 bases; bases outside gene matches: 10. DNA for the CDR3: TGTGCCAGCAGCTCGGCAGGGGGTACTGGGTATGGCTACACCTTC. Amino acids: CASSSAGGTGYGYTF.

This sequence joins TRBV11-3 and TRBJ2-1; a possible D gene is TRBD1 (6 bases). CDR1 and CDR2 from the germline V gene are SGHNT and YENEEA. V was shortened by 1 base and J by 10 bases, with 17 bases between the two germline ends. This CDR3 has 15 residues. The CDR3 loop reads CASSLGMAGAGEQFF. CDR3 sequence (DNA): TGTGCCAGCAGCTTAGGTATGGCAGGGGCCGGGGAGCAGTTCTTC.

This chain links TRBV7-8 with TRBJ2-7, with 7 bases that match TRBD2. Germline values: CDR1 SGHVS, CDR2 FQNEAQ. V gave up 4 bases and J gave up 5 bases; unmatched junction bases: 11. The CDR3 totals 15 residues. CDR3 amino acids: CASSYPGTTKDEQYF. CDR3 DNA: TGTGCCAGCAGCTACCCCGGGACTACTAAGGACGAGCAGTACTTC.

The chain combines TRBV15 with TRBJ2-4, with 9 bases fitting TRBD1. CDR1 LNHNV and CDR2 YYDKDF come from the germline V gene (reference sequence). The CDR3 has 14 amino acids. After removal of 9 bases from V and 0 bases from J, the junction contained 3 bases not matched to a gene. The CDR3 loop reads CATRTGVAKNIQYF. CDR3 nucleotide sequence: TGTGCCACTAGGACAGGGGTAGCCAAAAACATTCAGTACTTC.

The chain combines TRBV27 with TRBJ2-2; the D is unclear. CDR3 length equals 15 residues. Germline V gives CDR1 MNHEY, CDR2 SMNVEV (reference sequence). Between the trimmed V and J ends, which lost 6 bases and 2 bases, there was a span of 13 bases. The CDR3 DNA is TGTGCCAGCAGCCCCCACTCCCTTAACACCGGGGAGCTGTTTTTT. It translates to CASSPHSLNTGELFF.

This chain connects TRBV10-3 to TRBJ2-3, with TRBD1 matching over 10 bases. Trimming took 7 bases from V and 6 from J; bases not matched to a gene: 10. The germline CDR1 and CDR2 sequences are ENHRY and SYGVKD. This CDR3 contains 15 residues. The CDR3 nucleotides are TGTGCCATCATGAGGGACAGGGGTAGTACGGATACGCAGTATTTT. Its protein product is CAIMRDRGSTDTQYF.

The table lists this clone with a few counts. The chain has TRBV28 and TRBJ2-1; a weak D match, TRBD1 (6 bases). The V gene lost 2 bases and the J gene lost 3 bases, with 11 bases spanning the gap. Germline assignment: CDR1 MDHEN and CDR2 SYDVKM. The CDR3 sequence is 15 residues long. CDR3 bases: TGTGCCAGCAGTTTAGTACAGGGAAACTACAATGAGCAGTTCTTC. Encoded protein: CASSLVQGNYNEQFF.

This chain uses TRBV11-2 with TRBJ2-7, with 8 bases that match TRBD1. Trimming removed 5 bases from V and 1 base from J; junction bases left unmatched: 4. Germline V CDR1 and CDR2: SGHAT, FQNNGV. This CDR3 region has 14 residues. In nucleotides, the CDR3 is TGTGCCAGCAGCCTGGACAGGGTGTCCTACGAGCAGTACTTC. This sequence encodes CASSLDRVSYEQYF.

The chain has TRBV28 and TRBJ1-4; 10 nucleotides line up with TRBD1. Germline V lookup: CDR1 MDHEN, CDR2 SYDVKM. V lost 4 bases, J lost 8 bases, and 4 bases stayed unmatched. The CDR3 loop spans 14 amino acids. The CDR3 is CASSSGQGLEKLFF. CDR3 bases: TGTGCCAGCAGTTCGGGACAGGGGTTAGAAAAACTGTTTTTT. Combining the CDR3 with reference TRBV28 and TRBJ1-4 gives the whole variable domain DVKVTQSSRYLVKRTGEKVFLECVQDMDHENMFWYRQDPGLGLRLIYFSYDVKMKEKGDIPEGYSVSREKKERFSLILESASTNQTSMYLCASSSGQGLEKLFFGSGTQLSVL.

The rearrangement links TRBV5-1 to TRBJ2-7, with a weak D call TRBD1 (5 bases). The ends were cut back, 0 bases at V and 0 bases at J, with 7 bases in the middle. From germline, CDR1 is SGHRS and CDR2 YFSETQ. The CDR3 consists of 14 residues. The CDR3 protein is CASSLGGTSYEQYF. The DNA of the CDR3 is TGCGCCAGCAGCTTGGGGGGCACCTCCTACGAGCAGTACTTC.

In DNA form, the CDR3 reads TGTGCCAGTAGCGGCGGCAGGGGAAAGGCAACTAATGAAAAACTGTTTTTT. This codes for CASSGGRGKATNEKLFF. The chain employs TRBV19 and TRBJ1-4, with a possible D match to TRBD1 (6 bases). CDR1 and CDR2 (germline): LNHDA, SQIVND (reference sequence). Trimming shortened V by 6 bases and J by 0 bases, and 17 bases separated the two germline ends. CDR3 length: 17 residues.

The chain uses TRBV6-5 and TRBJ1-1; D remains ambiguous. Germline-derived CDR1 and CDR2 are MNHEY and SVGAGI. The CDR3 spans 15 residues. The V gene lost 2 bases and the J gene lost 1 base, with 11 bases spanning the gap. The DNA of the CDR3 is TGTGCCAGCAGTTACGCGAGCTCTAGGAACACTGAAGCTTTCTTT. This translates into CASSYASSRNTEAFF.

This sequence joins TRBV9 and TRBJ2-7; D might be TRBD1 (5 bases). The germline V and J ends were trimmed by 0 bases and 2 bases, with 15 bases remaining between them. The length of the CDR3 is 16 residues. Germline CDR1 reads SGDLS; CDR2 reads YYNGEE. The DNA for the CDR3 is TGTGCCAGCAGCGTAGCCCATGGTTCCAGGGCCTACGAGCAGTACTTC. Amino acids: CASSVAHGSRAYEQYF.

Concerning this clone itself: The sample holds other DNA sequences that translate to the same CDR3. The chain recombines TRBV18 with TRBJ2-1; 10 positions agree with TRBD2. Trimming removed 5 bases from V and 4 bases from J; junction bases left unmatched: 5. The CDR3 length is 15 residues. Germline V gives CDR1 KGHSH, CDR2 LQKENI. CDR3 coding DNA: TGTGCCAGCTCATCCAGCGGGGGGGCTTACAATGAGCAGTTCTTC. Translation: CASSSSGGAYNEQFF.

This clone was counted once. This chain uses TRBV7-9 with TRBJ2-1; no firm D call. The CDR3 spans 13 residues. Trimming cost V 4 bases and J 1 base, with 5 bases left between them. Germline assignment: CDR1 SEHNR and CDR2 FQNEAQ (reference sequence). DNA of the CDR3: TGTGCCAGCAGCTATTCTTCCTACAATGAGCAGTTCTTC. This encodes CASSYSSYNEQFF.

This chain connects TRBV24-1 to TRBJ2-7, with 8 nucleotides matching TRBD2. This CDR3 is 14 amino acids long. Looked up from germline, CDR1 is KGHDR and CDR2 is SFDVKD. The V segment lost 3 bases and the J segment 7 bases; nucleotides outside the gene matches: 7. CDR3 bases: TGTGCCACCAGTGATCCCCGGGGGGGCGGGGAGCAGTACTTC. Translated, it gives CATSDPRGGGEQYF.

The chain links TRBV10-3 to TRBJ2-7; 10 positions match TRBD1. The CDR3 spans 15 residues. Unmatched junction bases numbered 8, after V lost 4 bases and J lost 5 bases. Germline CDR1 and CDR2: ENHRY and SYGVKD. The chain's CDR3 is CAISGRQGAGDEQYF. Written as DNA, the CDR3 is TGTGCCATCAGTGGCAGACAGGGGGCGGGAGACGAGCAGTACTTC.

Here the CDR3 DNA reads TGTGCCAGCAGCGTAGGTCAGGGGGTGGCAAATGAGCAGTTCTTC. Amino acid sequence: CASSVGQGVANEQFF. The chain uses TRBV9 and TRBJ2-1; 7 bases agree with TRBD1. Per germline, CDR1 SGDLS and CDR2 YYNGEE. The CDR3 has 15 residues. After removal of 0 bases from V and 7 bases from J, the junction contained 7 bases not matched to a gene.

This clone was seen only once. The chain employs TRBV12-3 or TRBV12-4 and TRBJ2-2; 9 bases are shared with TRBD1. This CDR3 region has 13 residues. After removal of 6 bases from V and 7 bases from J, the junction contained 3 bases not matched to a gene. The CDR3 sequence is CASRQGAGGELFF. CDR3 DNA: TGTGCCAGCAGACAGGGGGCGGGCGGGGAGCTGTTTTTT.

This clone was seen only a few times. The rearrangement links TRBV2 to TRBJ2-7; D might be TRBD2 (5 bases). Deletions cut 6 bases from V and 7 bases from J, with 16 bases between. The CDR3 spans 13 residues. Germline lookup yields CDR1 SNHLY and CDR2 FYNNEI. CDR3 loop: CASRDRGEGEQYF. In nucleotides, the CDR3 is TGTGCCAGCAGAGATCGGGGAGAAGGGGAGCAGTACTTC.

This clone was seen a handful of times. The genes are TRBV19 and TRBJ1-2; TRBD1 agrees at 7 bases. The CDR3 covers 15 residues. The V and J ends lost 3 bases and 1 base, in that order; junction bases with no gene match: 5. Germline-derived CDR1 and CDR2 are LNHDA and SQIVND (reference sequence). The CDR3 DNA reads TGTGCCAGTAGTATTACGACAGGGCGTAACTATGGCTACACCTTC. Translation gives CASSITTGRNYGYTF.

This chain uses TRBV30 with TRBJ1-2, with D tentatively TRBD1 (6 bases). This CDR3 spans 13 amino acids. Trimming shortened V by 0 bases and J by 8 bases, and 13 bases separated the two germline ends. Germline V lookup: CDR1 GTSNPN, CDR2 SVGIG (reference sequence). CDR3 DNA sequence: TGTGCCTGGAGTGTTAGCAGGGGAGCGGGCTACACCTTC. Translated, it gives CAWSVSRGAGYTF.

Of note for this clone: Other DNA sequences within the sample encode an identical CDR3. This sequence joins TRBV12-3 or TRBV12-4 and TRBJ2-7; D not certain. The CDR3 loop spans 13 amino acids. The germline V and J ends were trimmed by 1 base and 0 bases, with 4 bases remaining between them. The CDR3, as DNA: TGTGCCAGCAGTTTAGGCAGCTCCTACGAGCAGTACTTC. Its translation: CASSLGSSYEQYF.